This record concerns one T cell receptor (beta chain) sequence. Trimming took 5 bases from V and 0 from J, leaving 19 bases between them. The CDR3 has 17 residues. Germline V gene lookup returns CDR1 SGHTA and CDR2 FQGTGA. These data belong to a study of T cell responses to AZD1222 COVID-19 vaccine. TCRdb's copy holds only in-frame clones and misses some; the assay was immunoSEQ multiplex PCR. The sample records roughly 150,000 clones, more than 85% being singletons. The chain couples TRBV7-3 to TRBJ1-2; perhaps TRBD1 as D (6 bases). This clonotype originated in an adult who received the AZD1222 COVID-19 vaccine. This specimen consisted of peripheral blood, obtained 28 days after the second AZD1222 dose. CDR3 in DNA: TGTGCCAGCAGCGTCGGGACCGGGGGGCGGGCTAACTATGGCTACACCTTC. This translates into CASSVGTGGRANYGYTF.